These 17 T cell receptor beta chains came from one sample sequenced in a study of sequential checkpoint blockade in melanoma. Treatment: randomized to nivolumab then ipilimumab (arm A) or the reverse (arm B). Sequencing used immunoSEQ multiplex PCR; TCRdb keeps in-frame clones, though not all of them. Of 25,000 to 35,000 clones in the sample, 83% were seen once. The sequencing here drew on CD8+ T cells sorted from blood (inferred from file names), taken from a patient given nivolumab and ipilimumab in sequence. The receptors here all came from a human donor with melanoma.

The genes are TRBV4-1 and TRBJ1-1; D is ambiguous. V lost 4 bases to trimming and J lost 6 bases, with 12 bases between them. The CDR3 covers 13 residues. The V gene's germline CDR1 is MGHRA and CDR2 YSYEKL. CDR3 nucleotides: TGCGCCAGCAGCCCCGGAGGAAGGTCTGAAGCTTTCTTT. Residues: CASSPGGRSEAFF.

V usage is TRBV7-6 and J usage is TRBJ2-5; TRBD2 might be the D (6 bases). Germline V lookup: CDR1 SGHVS, CDR2 FNYEAQ. Trimming took 5 bases from V and 3 from J, leaving 13 bases between them. This CDR3 spans 14 amino acids. The CDR3: CASSHLGGKETQYF. The CDR3 DNA is TGTGCCAGCAGCCACCTCGGCGGGAAAGAGACCCAGTACTTC.

The chain's CDR3 is CASSQGGPNTEAFF. CDR3 bases: TGCGCCAGCAGCCAAGGGGGGCCGAACACTGAAGCTTTCTTT. The chain carries TRBV4-3 and TRBJ1-1, with D tentatively TRBD1 (6 bases). CDR3 length: 14 amino acids. V was shortened by 1 base and J by 1 base, with 7 bases between the two germline ends. Looked up from germline, CDR1 is LGHNA and CDR2 is YSLEER.

The gene calls are TRBV21-1 and TRBJ1-5; TRBD1, as called in the table, went unchecked against the DNA. TRBV21-1 is a listed pseudogene. The CDR3 length is 17 residues. The CDR3 here is CASSKFRGDYSNQPQHF. As DNA, the CDR3 is TGTGCCAGCAGCAAATTCAGGGGGGATTATAGCAATCAGCCCCAGCATTTT.

The chain combines TRBV4-3 with TRBJ1-6; D is ambiguous. This CDR3 has 15 residues. Trimming left V 4 bases short and J 5 bases short, with 12 bases between. Germline V gene lookup returns CDR1 LGHNA and CDR2 YSLEER. CDR3 coding DNA: TGCGCCAGCAGCCCGGGGTTCATGGATAATTCACCCCTCCACTTT. It specifies CASSPGFMDNSPLHF.

V and J are TRBV4-3 and TRBJ2-4; TRBD1 might be the D (5 bases). Germline CDR1 reads LGHNA; CDR2 reads YSLEER. The length of the CDR3 is 14 residues. V was shortened by 1 base and J by 8 bases, with 12 bases between the two germline ends. The CDR3 DNA sequence: TGCGCCAGCAGCCAAGGGGGCCCCCAGGACATTCAGTACTTC. Translated: CASSQGGPQDIQYF.

The V gene is TRBV10-3, the J gene TRBJ1-2; D gene ambiguous. Trimming removed 6 bases at V and 1 base at J, with 21 bases between. The CDR3 spans 17 residues. Germline CDR1 ENHRY, CDR2 SYGVKD. The CDR3 DNA sequence: TGTGCCATCAGAAAACCCTTCCTCCAGAATCTTAACTATGGCTACACCTTC. Translated: CAIRKPFLQNLNYGYTF.

The V and J genes are TRBV21-1 and TRBJ2-7; the table's D call, TRBD1, has no DNA check behind it. TRBV21-1 is a recognized pseudogene. This CDR3 comprises 19 residues. This CDR3 is CASSPKETGQVSPFSEQYF. The CDR3 DNA sequence: TGTGCCAGCAGCCCTAAGGAAACGGGACAGGTATCTCCTTTTAGCGAGCAGTACTTC.

This clone has a handful of counts. This chain connects TRBV13 to TRBJ2-1, with D tentatively TRBD1 (6 bases). The CDR3 has 15 residues. From germline, CDR1 is PRHDT and CDR2 FYEKMQ (reference sequence). V was trimmed by 6 bases and J by 4 bases, leaving 16 bases between them. In DNA, the CDR3 is TGTGCCAGCAGTCCTACAGGGCCTAAATACAATGAGCAGTTCTTC. Its protein product is CASSPTGPKYNEQFF.

The genes are TRBV4-3 and TRBJ2-2, with TRBD1 identical over 9 bases. Germline V lookup: CDR1 LGHNA, CDR2 YSLEER. Trimming took 4 bases from V and 4 from J; bases not matched to a gene: 4. This CDR3 is 15 amino acids long. The CDR3 is CASSRTGARTGELFF. For the CDR3, the DNA is TGCGCCAGCAGCCGGACAGGGGCCCGCACCGGGGAGCTGTTTTTT.

The chain is built from TRBV4-3 and TRBJ2-5; TRBD2 is a possible D gene (5 bases). This CDR3 contains 18 residues. The germline V gene encodes CDR1 LGHNA and CDR2 YSLEER. V was cut by 2 bases and J by 2 bases, with 21 bases left in between. The CDR3 bases are TGCGCCAGCAGCCAAAGTCTAGGAGGCCTAGGCGGTCAAGAGACCCAGTACTTC. It translates to CASSQSLGGLGGQETQYF.

The chain employs TRBV30 and TRBJ2-7; 8 nucleotides align to TRBD2. This CDR3 is built from 14 residues. CDR1 GTSNPN and CDR2 SVGIG come from the germline V gene (reference sequence). Trimming at V came to 2 bases and at J to 2 bases, leaving 5 bases not matched to a gene. Written as DNA, the CDR3 is TGTGCCTGGAGTTCGAGCGGGAGCCCCTACGAGCAGTACTTC. Its translation is CAWSSSGSPYEQYF.

The gene calls are TRBV4-1 and TRBJ1-5; D unclear. This CDR3 region has 14 residues. Per germline, CDR1 MGHRA and CDR2 YSYEKL. The germline V and J ends were trimmed by 0 bases and 0 bases, with 3 bases remaining between them. In DNA, the CDR3 is TGCGCCAGCAGCCAAGACAGTAGCAATCAGCCCCAGCATTTT. The encoded protein is CASSQDSSNQPQHF.

The V call is TRBV4-1, the J call TRBJ1-4, with D possibly TRBD1 on 6 matching bases. The ends were cut back, 1 base at V and 7 bases at J, with 16 bases in the middle. Per the germline V gene, CDR1 is MGHRA and CDR2 is YSYEKL. The CDR3 loop spans 16 amino acids. CDR3 sequence reads: CASSQVAGASGEKLFF. The CDR3, as DNA: TGCGCCAGCAGCCAAGTCGCGGGGGCCTCAGGTGAAAAACTGTTTTTT.

DNA for the CDR3: TGTGCCAGCAGCCTCACGGCTCTAGCGGGCCGCACAGATACGCAGTATTTT. Amino acid sequence: CASSLTALAGRTDTQYF. This sequence joins TRBV7-2 and TRBJ2-3, with 8 bases matching TRBD2. Unmatched junction bases numbered 11, after V lost 5 bases and J lost 1 base. The length of the CDR3 is 17 residues. Germline CDR1 SGHTA, CDR2 FQGNSA.

The V call is TRBV7-2, the J call TRBJ1-5; the D is unclear. Germline V gene data show CDR1 as SGHTA and CDR2 as FQGNSA. Trimming cost V 5 bases and J 6 bases, with 20 bases left between them. This CDR3 contains 16 residues. The CDR3 here is CASSPREGLIGQPQHF. The CDR3 bases are TGTGCCAGCAGCCCCCGGGAGGGTTTGATAGGTCAGCCCCAGCATTTT.

J is TRBJ2-7 and V is TRBV19, with 9 bases matching TRBD1. The germline V gene encodes CDR1 LNHDA and CDR2 SQIVND (reference sequence). The CDR3 runs to 13 residues. The ends lost 5 bases at V and 3 bases at J; junction bases unmatched: 2. The DNA of the CDR3 is TGTGCCAGTAGTCTGGGACAGGGCTACGAGCAGTACTTC. It yields the protein CASSLGQGYEQYF.